The 32 T cell receptor beta chains reported below all come from one sample, sequenced in a study of response to subunit inactivated influenza vaccine. TCRdb re-called the RT-PCR reads with MiXCR, one entry per CDR3 protein. Of 200,000 to 300,000 distinct CDR3 sequences in the sample, over 9% were seen once. The specimen comprised non-naive T cells sorted from PBMCs, sampled around 14 days before vaccination. The receptors stem from a man aged 50 to 60 who received an inactivated influenza vaccine.

The chain uses TRBV11-1 and TRBJ1-4; 10 bases are a match to TRBD1. The CDR3 covers 18 residues. CDR1 and CDR2 (germline): SGHAT, FQDESV (reference sequence). J gave up 1 base and V 5 bases, and 10 bases lay outside the gene matches. CDR3 sequence reads: CASSTRQGAEGTNEKLFF. The CDR3 region has the DNA TGTGCCAGCAGCACCCGACAGGGGGCTGAGGGAACTAATGAAAAACTGTTTTTT.

This clonotype was detected a few times. The gene calls are TRBV7-9 and TRBJ1-6; D unclear. V lost 5 bases, J lost 6 bases, and 17 bases lay in between. The CDR3 sequence is 16 residues long. In germline, CDR1 is SEHNR, CDR2 FQNEAQ (reference sequence). The CDR3 DNA is TGTGCCAGCAGCGCGAAGACCGGGTCACGTAATTCACCCCTCCACTTT. Its translation: CASSAKTGSRNSPLHF. The full variable domain, with the rest looked up from reference TRBV7-9 and TRBJ1-6, is DTGVSQNPRHKITKRGQNVTFRCDPISEHNRLYWYRQTLGQGPEFLTYFQNEAQLEKSRLLSDRFSAERPKGSFSTLEIQRTEQGDSAMYLCASSAKTGSRNSPLHFGNGTRLTVT.

This clonotype was counted a few times. This rearrangement joins TRBV20-1 to TRBJ1-2; 7 nucleotides agree with TRBD1. The CDR3 loop spans 16 amino acids. V trimming: 3 bases; J trimming: 4 bases; junction bases outside the gene matches: 14. CDR1 and CDR2 from the germline V gene are DFQATT and SNEGSKA (reference sequence). The CDR3 sequence is CSASLVRNRGSYGYTF. Here the CDR3 DNA reads TGCAGTGCTAGTTTAGTTCGGAACAGGGGTTCCTATGGCTACACCTTC.

The rearrangement links TRBV3-1 to TRBJ1-3; no reliable D call. CDR1 is LGHDT and CDR2 is YNNKEL in the germline V gene (reference sequence). V lost 4 bases to trimming and J lost 0 bases, with 10 bases between them. The CDR3 is 15 residues long. The CDR3 bases are TGTGCCAGCAGCCCACGGACGGTCTCTGGAAACACCATATATTTT. This gives the protein CASSPRTVSGNTIYF. The whole variable domain, remainder taken from reference TRBV3-1 and TRBJ1-3, is DTAVSQTPKYLVTQMGNDKSIKCEQNLGHDTMYWYKQDSKKFLKIMFSYNNKELIINETVPNRFSPKSPDKAHLNLHINSLELGDSAVYFCASSPRTVSGNTIYFGEGSWLTVV.

The chain recombines TRBV5-1 with TRBJ2-1, with D perhaps assigned TRBD1 or TRBD2 (7 bases each). The germline V gene has CDR1 SGHRS and CDR2 YFSETQ. V gave up 0 bases and J gave up 2 bases, with 12 bases separating them. This CDR3 region has 16 residues. The CDR3 sequence: CASSLEGGGAYNEQFF. As DNA, the CDR3 is TGCGCCAGCAGCTTGGAGGGAGGGGGCGCCTACAATGAGCAGTTCTTC.

This clonotype was seen ten or more times. The rearrangement uses TRBV7-3 and TRBJ2-2; 9 nucleotides line up with TRBD2. Looked up from germline, CDR1 is SGHTA and CDR2 is FQGTGA. The CDR3 runs to 17 residues. The V gene end was trimmed by 0 bases and the J gene end by 7 bases; junction bases not matched to a gene: 9. Here the CDR3 reads CASSLTLGLAVGGELFF. CDR3 in DNA: TGTGCCAGCAGCTTAACGCTGGGACTAGCCGTCGGCGGGGAGCTGTTTTTT.

This clonotype was detected ten times or more. The chain recombines TRBV28 with TRBJ2-5; D perhaps matches TRBD1 (5 bases). CDR1 and CDR2 (germline): MDHEN, SYDVKM. Trimming removed 6 bases at V and 0 bases at J, with 14 bases between. The length of the CDR3 is 15 residues. The CDR3 is CASSLVPGYQETQYF. The CDR3 DNA reads as TGTGCCAGCAGCTTAGTCCCAGGGTACCAAGAGACCCAGTACTTC.

This clonotype was counted many times. This chain joins TRBV6-5 and TRBJ1-5; a possible D gene is TRBD1 (6 bases). Germline values: CDR1 MNHEY, CDR2 SVGAGI. Trimming took off 6 bases at V and 1 base at J, with 19 bases between the two ends. The CDR3 length is 17 residues. The CDR3: CASSPNPDRISNQPQHF. The CDR3 DNA reads TGTGCCAGCAGCCCAAATCCCGACAGGATAAGCAATCAGCCCCAGCATTTT.

The chain is built from TRBV2 and TRBJ1-2, with no clear D. CDR1 and CDR2 from the germline V gene are SNHLY and FYNNEI. The CDR3 spans 14 residues. Trimming pared 2 bases from V and 4 bases from J, leaving 11 bases between. The CDR3 DNA is TGTGCCAGCAGTGAAAAGCCCGAAGCCTATGGCTACACCTTC. The encoded protein is CASSEKPEAYGYTF.

This clonotype came up many times. This chain links TRBV20-1 with TRBJ2-7; 7 nucleotides line up with TRBD2. There are 13 residues in the CDR3. Germline V lookup: CDR1 DFQATT, CDR2 SNEGSKA (reference sequence). Germline trimming cut 3 bases from V and 2 bases from J; bases unmatched to any gene: 4. The CDR3 region is CSASRDYPYEQYF. In nucleotides, the CDR3 is TGCAGTGCTAGCAGGGACTATCCCTACGAGCAGTACTTC.

This clonotype was seen at least ten times. The J gene is TRBJ1-2, the V gene TRBV29-1; 8 bases map to TRBD1. The germline V gene encodes CDR1 SQVTM and CDR2 ANQGSEA. V was pared by 6 bases and J by 0 bases, with 12 bases of the junction left unmatched. The CDR3 is 16 residues long. The CDR3 DNA reads TGCAGCGTGAAGCCGGGACAGGCCTATTCTAACTATGGCTACACCTTC. It specifies CSVKPGQAYSNYGYTF.

This clonotype has just a few counts. This chain uses TRBV5-6 with TRBJ1-4; weak D call: TRBD1 (6 bases). The CDR3 contains 16 residues. Germline V CDR1 and CDR2: SGHDT, YYEEEE. Trimming left V 4 bases short and J 9 bases short, with 22 bases between. The CDR3: CASSRRDTGYGQKLFF. CDR3 in DNA: TGTGCCAGCAGCCGACGGGACACAGGTTACGGTCAAAAACTGTTTTTT.

V and J are TRBV6-2 or TRBV6-3 and TRBJ2-7; tentatively, D is TRBD2 (6 bases). CDR1 MNHEY and CDR2 SVGEGT come from the germline V gene. This CDR3 has 13 amino acids. Trimming shortened V by 5 bases and J by 7 bases, and 15 bases separated the two germline ends. CDR3 loop: CASSPPLAGEQYF. In DNA form, the CDR3 reads TGTGCCAGCAGTCCCCCCTTGGCGGGGGAGCAGTACTTC.

The chain couples TRBV2 to TRBJ1-2; TRBD1 aligns across 8 bases. This CDR3 spans 15 amino acids. J lost 0 bases, V lost 6 bases, and 6 bases had no gene match. CDR1 and CDR2 from the germline V gene are SNHLY and FYNNEI. The CDR3 sequence is CASSTDRVANYGYTF. In DNA, the CDR3 is TGTGCCAGCAGCACGGACAGGGTGGCTAACTATGGCTACACCTTC.

This clonotype showed up just a few times. The chain links TRBV20-1 to TRBJ2-3, with D uncertain. Germline assignment: CDR1 DFQATT and CDR2 SNEGSKA (reference sequence). This CDR3 region has 11 residues. V was cut by 6 bases and J by 8 bases, with 12 bases left in between. The CDR3 bases are TGCAGTGCCCCAGAGACGGGTACGCAGTATTTT. Translating gives CSAPETGTQYF.

The chain links TRBV7-2 to TRBJ1-5; TRBD1 is a possible D gene (6 bases). V was trimmed by 1 base and J by 0 bases, leaving 13 bases between them. CDR1 and CDR2 from the germline V gene are SGHTA and FQGNSA. This CDR3 contains 17 residues. CDR3: CASSLGLTGTSNQPQHF. The CDR3 DNA sequence: TGTGCCAGCAGCTTAGGACTAACAGGGACTAGCAATCAGCCCCAGCATTTT.

This clonotype was observed a handful of times. The chain combines TRBV14 with TRBJ2-1, with D possibly TRBD1 on 5 matching bases. CDR1 is SGHDN and CDR2 is FVKESK in the germline V gene. The CDR3 loop spans 14 amino acids. The V and J ends lost 4 bases and 3 bases respectively, with 10 bases between them. The CDR3 here is CASSPLTDYNEQFF. CDR3 sequence (DNA): TGTGCCAGCAGCCCGTTGACAGACTACAATGAGCAGTTCTTC. The whole variable domain, filled in from reference TRBV14 and TRBJ2-1, reads EAGVTQFPSHSVIEKGQTVTLRCDPISGHDNLYWYRRVMGKEIKFLLHFVKESKQDESGMPNNRFLAERTGGTYSTLKVQPAELEDSGVYFCASSPLTDYNEQFFGPGTRLTVL.

On this clonotype itself: It is likely a read error, because the conserved phenylalanine at the end of the CDR3 is missing. The rearrangement links TRBV24-1 to TRBJ2-2; a possible D gene is TRBD2 (5 bases). V gave up 1 base and J gave up 4 bases, with 6 bases separating them. Per the germline V gene, CDR1 is KGHDR and CDR2 is SFDVKD. The CDR3 consists of 14 residues. The CDR3 sequence: CATSDFGSTGELFL. The CDR3 coding sequence is TGTGCCACCAGTGATTTTGGGAGCACCGGGGAGCTGTTTCTT.

This clonotype came up many times. The CDR3, as DNA: TGTGCCAGTAGGGCTATCGGGCTAGCGGGTCCAGATACGCAGTATTTT. Encoded protein: CASRAIGLAGPDTQYF. The V and J genes are TRBV19 and TRBJ2-3; 8 nucleotides align to TRBD2. Per germline, CDR1 LNHDA and CDR2 SQIVND (reference sequence). Trimming removed 6 bases from V and 4 bases from J; junction bases left unmatched: 12. The CDR3 is 16 amino acids. Supplemented by reference TRBV19 and TRBJ2-3, the full variable domain reads DGGITQSPKYLFRKEGQNVTLSCEQNLNHDAMYWYRQDPGQGLRLIYYSQIVNDFQKGDIAEGYSVSREKKESFPLTVTSAQKNPTAFYLCASRAIGLAGPDTQYFGPGTRLTVL.

This clonotype was seen only a few times. The rearrangement joins TRBV4-1 to TRBJ2-3, with D tentatively TRBD1 (5 bases). CDR1 is MGHRA, CDR2 YSYEKL, per germline. Deletions cut 1 base from V and 4 bases from J, with 12 bases between. CDR3 length: 15 residues. The CDR3 DNA is TGCGCCAGCAGCCAAGGTGGGGCTCGGGCAGATACGCAGTATTTT. It yields the protein CASSQGGARADTQYF.

In its sample, this clonotype was seen many times. This chain links TRBV5-1 with TRBJ1-6; no clear D. Trimming left V 7 bases short and J 0 bases short, with 11 bases between. CDR3 length: 15 residues. The germline V gene has CDR1 SGHRS and CDR2 YFSETQ. As DNA, the CDR3 is TGCGCCAGCCGGGAGGGAAGCTCCTATAATTCACCCCTCCACTTT. Translated: CASREGSSYNSPLHF.

This clonotype was recorded many times. The chain uses TRBV5-1 and TRBJ2-1; TRBD2 aligns across 15 bases. This CDR3 has 14 residues. The V segment lost 2 bases and the J segment 14 bases; nucleotides outside the gene matches: 5. Germline values: CDR1 SGHRS, CDR2 YFSETQ. This CDR3 reads CASSLGLAGGPKFF. CDR3 bases: TGCGCCAGCAGCTTAGGACTAGCGGGAGGGCCTAAGTTCTTC.

The genes are TRBV28 and TRBJ2-3, with D perhaps TRBD2 (6 bases). The CDR3 totals 16 residues. V lost 3 bases and J 1 base, leaving 14 bases between the germline ends. Per the germline V gene, CDR1 is MDHEN and CDR2 is SYDVKM. The CDR3 region is CASSFLGGTGTDTQYF. In DNA, the CDR3 is TGTGCCAGCAGTTTTCTTGGCGGGACCGGCACAGATACGCAGTATTTT.

This clonotype has more than one count but fewer than ten. The chain joins TRBV6-1 to TRBJ1-4; 10 nucleotides match TRBD1. Per germline, CDR1 MNHNS and CDR2 SASEGT. The CDR3 spans 14 residues. J lost 4 bases, V lost 6 bases, and 2 bases had no gene match. The CDR3 DNA is TGTGCCAGCAGACGGGACAGGGGTAATGAAAAACTGTTTTTT. It codes for CASRRDRGNEKLFF.

This clonotype showed up just a few times. The chain combines TRBV5-1 with TRBJ2-5, with D possibly called TRBD1 or TRBD2 (5 bases each). V lost 5 bases to trimming and J lost 5 bases, with 19 bases between them. This CDR3 region has 15 residues. CDR1 and CDR2 from the germline V gene are SGHRS and YFSETQ. The CDR3 DNA is TGCGCCAGCAGTCCTAACCGCCCTTGGGGGGAGACCCAGTACTTC. This sequence encodes CASSPNRPWGETQYF.

The chain recombines TRBV29-1 with TRBJ2-1; the match to TRBD2 covers 10 bases. Losses at the gene ends were 0 bases for V and 4 bases for J; bases not matched to a gene: 3. Germline CDR1 SQVTM, CDR2 ANQGSEA. The CDR3 has 15 amino acids. The CDR3 loop is CSVEELAGLYNEQFF. The CDR3, as DNA: TGCAGCGTTGAAGAACTAGCGGGACTTTACAATGAGCAGTTCTTC.

For the CDR3, the DNA is TGCGCCAGCAGCCCGTCCCCCGTCCTAGCCAAAAACATTCAGTACTTC. Protein: CASSPSPVLAKNIQYF. The chain employs TRBV4-1 and TRBJ2-4; no clear D gene. This CDR3 spans 16 amino acids. Germline V gene data show CDR1 as MGHRA and CDR2 as YSYEKL. Trimming stripped 4 bases from V and 0 bases from J, with 13 bases between.

This clonotype was seen repeatedly, ten times or more. CDR3 nucleotide sequence: TGTGCCAGCAGCTTAGGTTTTGACAGACGTCCAATAACCTCCTACAATGAGCAGTTCTTC. It specifies CASSLGFDRRPITSYNEQFF. J is TRBJ2-1 and V is TRBV11-2; TRBD1 might be the D (5 bases). Trimming removed 1 base at V and 0 bases at J, with 22 bases between. The CDR3 runs 20 residues. Per the germline V gene, CDR1 is SGHAT and CDR2 is FQNNGV. Based on the CDR3 plus reference TRBV11-2 and TRBJ2-1, the full variable domain is EAGVAQSPRYKIIEKRQSVAFWCNPISGHATLYWYQQILGQGPKLLIQFQNNGVVDDSQLPKDRFSAERLKGVDSTLKIQPAKLEDSAVYLCASSLGFDRRPITSYNEQFFGPGTRLTVL.

This clonotype was seen many times. V and J are TRBV30 and TRBJ2-1; possible D gene TRBD2, 6 bases. This CDR3 is built from 17 residues. Germline CDR1 GTSNPN, CDR2 SVGIG (reference sequence). Trimming took off 1 base at V and 0 bases at J, with 16 bases between the two ends. The CDR3 DNA is TGTGCCTGGAGTGGAGGCGGGAAGGGCAGCTCCTACAATGAGCAGTTCTTC. Encoded protein: CAWSGGGKGSSYNEQFF.

The chain has TRBV4-2 and TRBJ2-2; tentatively, D is TRBD2 (6 bases). CDR1 and CDR2 (germline): LGHNA, YNFKEQ. The CDR3 runs 17 residues. V shed 0 bases and J shed 6 bases, with 17 bases lying between them. Here the CDR3 DNA reads TGTGCCAGCAGCCAAGAGTTGGGAACTCGGGGGTCCGGGGAGCTGTTTTTT. Translation: CASSQELGTRGSGELFF.

This clonotype was seen repeatedly, ten times or more. This sequence joins TRBV25-1 and TRBJ1-4; no reliable D call. This CDR3 is 14 amino acids long. CDR1 MGHDK and CDR2 SYGVNS come from the germline V gene. Trimming shortened V by 5 bases and J by 8 bases, and 15 bases separated the two germline ends. The CDR3 DNA reads TGTGCCAGCAGTTGGTCAGCCCCGGGCGAAAAACTGTTTTTT. Encoded protein: CASSWSAPGEKLFF.

This clonotype was seen a handful of times. The rearrangement links TRBV20-1 to TRBJ1-6, with D unclear. CDR3 length equals 15 residues. The germline V gene encodes CDR1 DFQATT and CDR2 SNEGSKA (reference sequence). Trimming stripped 2 bases from V and 1 base from J, with 9 bases between. CDR3 amino acids: CSARKKLSYNSPLHF. CDR3 nucleotide sequence: TGCAGTGCTAGAAAGAAATTGTCCTATAATTCACCCCTCCACTTT.